The present entry profiles one T cell receptor beta chain with its context. The data were obtained in a study of OX40 agonist ivuxolimab in advanced cancers. TCRdb keeps only in-frame clones here, not all; method: immunoSEQ multiplex PCR. The table has under 50,000 clones, 60% to 85% seen once. V lost 7 bases to trimming and J lost 13 bases; unmatched junction nucleotides: 13. The CDR3 runs 14 residues. Germline V CDR1 and CDR2: SEHNR, FQNEAQ (reference sequence). The chain employs TRBV7-9 and TRBJ2-6; 7 nucleotides align to TRBD2. This receptor was taken from an adult with an advanced solid tumor such as melanoma, head and neck, liver or kidney cancer. This specimen was CD4+ or CD8+ T cells sorted from blood, taken in a trial of the OX40 agonist ivuxolimab. This CDR3 is CASTRGGSSEVLTF. The CDR3 DNA is TGTGCCAGCACCCGGGGAGGGTCGTCTGAGGTCCTGACTTTC.